Included here is one TCR beta chain sequence, with context. What it recognizes is unknown. Generated by immunoSEQ multiplex PCR, the TCRdb table keeps only in-frame clones and is missing some. The sample yields nearly 300,000 clones, about 72% seen once. V gave up 5 bases and J gave up 4 bases; unmatched junction bases: 10. The CDR3 is 15 amino acids. Per germline, CDR1 SGHTA and CDR2 FQGNSA. The source of the sample is a study of cytotoxic CD8 clonotypes in ibrutinib-treated CLL. Study-wide background: Partial response was seen in roughly 25 patients and complete response in 2; after median roughly 66 months, roughly 14 stayed remitted, about twelve progressed. Mean yields were approximately 260,000 productive templates and over 85,000 productive rearrangements per sample.

The study, taken as a whole, reports: Clonality went up at ibrutinib response and then declined back toward baseline at progression.

The source of this sequence is a human donor with chronic lymphocytic leukemia. Sequences were derived from PBMCs, sampled at disease progression, from a patient treated with ibrutinib. The chain employs TRBV7-2 and TRBJ2-7; 8 bases map to TRBD1. The CDR3: CASSPRGQGAYEQYF. The CDR3 bases are TGTGCCAGCAGCCCGAGGGGCCAGGGGGCGTACGAGCAGTACTTC.